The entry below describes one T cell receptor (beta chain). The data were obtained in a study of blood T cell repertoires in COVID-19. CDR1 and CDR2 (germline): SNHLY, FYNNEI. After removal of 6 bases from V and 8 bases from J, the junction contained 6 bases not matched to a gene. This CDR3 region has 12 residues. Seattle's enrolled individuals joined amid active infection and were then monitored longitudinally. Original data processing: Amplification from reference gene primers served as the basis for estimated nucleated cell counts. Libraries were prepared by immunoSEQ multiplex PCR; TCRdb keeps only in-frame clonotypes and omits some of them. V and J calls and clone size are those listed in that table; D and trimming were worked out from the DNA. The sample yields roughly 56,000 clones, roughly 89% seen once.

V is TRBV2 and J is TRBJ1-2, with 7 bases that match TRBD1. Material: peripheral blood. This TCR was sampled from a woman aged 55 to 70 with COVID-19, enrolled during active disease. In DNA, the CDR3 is TGTGCCAGCAGGACAGGGTCGGGAGGCTACACCTTC. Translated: CASRTGSGGYTF.